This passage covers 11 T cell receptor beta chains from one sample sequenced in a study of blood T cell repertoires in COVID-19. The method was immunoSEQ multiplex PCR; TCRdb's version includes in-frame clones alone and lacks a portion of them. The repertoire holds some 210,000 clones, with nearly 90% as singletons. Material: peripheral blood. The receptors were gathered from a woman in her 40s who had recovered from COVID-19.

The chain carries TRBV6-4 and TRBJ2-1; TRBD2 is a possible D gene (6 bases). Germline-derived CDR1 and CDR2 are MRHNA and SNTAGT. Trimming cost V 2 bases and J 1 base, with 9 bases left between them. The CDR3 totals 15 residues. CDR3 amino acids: CASSDLSGSYNEQFF. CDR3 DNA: TGTGCCAGCAGTGACCTGAGCGGGTCCTACAATGAGCAGTTCTTC.

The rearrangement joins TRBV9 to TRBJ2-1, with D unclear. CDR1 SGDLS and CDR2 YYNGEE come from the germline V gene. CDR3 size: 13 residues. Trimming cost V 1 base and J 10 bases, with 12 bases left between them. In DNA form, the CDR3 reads TGTGCCAGCAGCGTAAGCTCCTCCGAGGAGCAGTTCTTC. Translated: CASSVSSSEEQFF.

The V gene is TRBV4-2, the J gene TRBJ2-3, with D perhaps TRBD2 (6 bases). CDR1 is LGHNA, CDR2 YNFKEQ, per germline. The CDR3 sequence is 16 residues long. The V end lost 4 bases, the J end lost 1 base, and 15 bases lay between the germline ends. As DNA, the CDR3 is TGTGCCAGCAGCCCAGGAGGGCCTACGGGCACAGATACGCAGTATTTT. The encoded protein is CASSPGGPTGTDTQYF.

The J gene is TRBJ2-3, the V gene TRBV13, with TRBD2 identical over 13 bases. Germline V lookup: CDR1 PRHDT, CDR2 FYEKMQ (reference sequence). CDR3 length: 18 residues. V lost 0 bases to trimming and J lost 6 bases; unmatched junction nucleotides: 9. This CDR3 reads CASSLGTGTSGIRDTQYF. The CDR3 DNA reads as TGTGCCAGCAGCTTAGGGACTGGGACTAGCGGGATACGGGATACGCAGTATTTT.

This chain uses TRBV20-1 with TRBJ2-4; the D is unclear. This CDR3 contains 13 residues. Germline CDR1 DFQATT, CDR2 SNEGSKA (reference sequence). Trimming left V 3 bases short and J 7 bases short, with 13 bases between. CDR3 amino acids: CSASFDMGNIQYF. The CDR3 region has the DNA TGCAGTGCTAGTTTCGACATGGGTAACATTCAGTACTTC.

In nucleotides, the CDR3 is TGTGCCAGCAGTTACGGACAGGGGGACGGCGGGGAGCTGTTTTTT. Amino acids: CASSYGQGDGGELFF. The chain combines TRBV6-2 or TRBV6-3 with TRBJ2-2; 10 nucleotides match TRBD1. The CDR3 is made up of 15 amino acids. Per the germline V gene, CDR1 is MNHEY and CDR2 is SVGEGT. V gave up 2 bases and J gave up 7 bases; unmatched junction bases: 4.

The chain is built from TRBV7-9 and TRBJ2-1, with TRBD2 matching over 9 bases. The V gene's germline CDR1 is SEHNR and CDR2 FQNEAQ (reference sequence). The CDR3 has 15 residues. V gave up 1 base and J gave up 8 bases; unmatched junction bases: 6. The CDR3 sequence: CASSLGTREGDEQFF. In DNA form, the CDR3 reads TGTGCCAGCAGCTTAGGGACGCGGGAGGGCGATGAGCAGTTCTTC.

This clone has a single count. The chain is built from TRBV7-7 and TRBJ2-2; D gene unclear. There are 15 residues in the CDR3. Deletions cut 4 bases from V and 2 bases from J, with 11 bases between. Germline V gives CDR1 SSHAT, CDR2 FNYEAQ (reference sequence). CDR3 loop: CASSSSGSNTGELFF. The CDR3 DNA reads TGTGCCAGCAGCTCCTCCGGGTCCAACACCGGGGAGCTGTTTTTT.

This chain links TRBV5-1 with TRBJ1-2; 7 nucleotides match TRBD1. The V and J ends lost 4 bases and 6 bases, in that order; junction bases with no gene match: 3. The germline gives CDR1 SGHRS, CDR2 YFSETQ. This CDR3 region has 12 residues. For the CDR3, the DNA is TGCGCCAGCAGCACCGACAGGGATGGCTACACCTTC. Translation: CASSTDRDGYTF.

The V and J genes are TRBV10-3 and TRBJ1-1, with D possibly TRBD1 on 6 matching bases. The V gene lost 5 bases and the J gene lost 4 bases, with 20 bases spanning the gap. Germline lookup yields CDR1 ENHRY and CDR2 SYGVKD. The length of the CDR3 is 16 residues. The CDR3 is CAISPVGGGAGTEAFF. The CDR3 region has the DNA TGTGCCATCAGTCCGGTGGGTGGGGGCGCGGGCACTGAAGCTTTCTTT.

The CDR3 sequence: CASSLLAGEQYF. In DNA, the CDR3 is TGTGCCAGCAGCTTGTTAGCGGGCGAGCAGTACTTC. The chain couples TRBV5-5 to TRBJ2-7; 7 nucleotides align to TRBD2. CDR1 is SGHKS, CDR2 YYEKEE, per germline (reference sequence). This CDR3 has 12 amino acids. V gave up 1 base and J gave up 6 bases; unmatched junction bases: 1.